The 6 T cell receptor beta chains in this list originate from one sample, sequenced in a study of blood T cells in healthy people across ages. The use of a sample-barcoded 5' primer and a J-beta primer mix characterized a second PCR of 7 to 11 cycles. TCRdb reprocessed the 5' RACE reads via MiXCR and lists one record per CDR3 protein. The table lists 750,000 to 1,000,000 distinct CDR3 sequences, around 29% of them singletons. This same sample was also taken into another study, of T cells of mothers and their children.

Sequencing input: blood. Every receptor here comes from a woman in her forties in good health.

This clonotype was seen many times. The genes are TRBV7-2 and TRBJ2-5, with D perhaps TRBD2 (6 bases). Germline V lookup: CDR1 SGHTA, CDR2 FQGNSA. The V and J ends lost 4 bases and 7 bases respectively, with 16 bases between them. The CDR3 extends over 14 amino acids. The CDR3 protein is CASSWDSTGLTQYF. The CDR3 DNA sequence: TGTGCCAGCAGCTGGGACTCCACGGGGTTGACCCAGTACTTC.

The chain couples TRBV7-2 to TRBJ1-1; D is unclear. Germline CDR1 reads SGHTA; CDR2 reads FQGNSA. This CDR3 has 11 residues. V was clipped by 9 bases and J by 5 bases, with 10 bases between them. The CDR3 bases are TGTGCCAGTCATAGATGGACTGAAGCTTTCTTT. It codes for CASHRWTEAFF.

V usage is TRBV15 and J usage is TRBJ1-2, with a weak D call TRBD1 (5 bases). The CDR3 has 16 residues. Trimming took 1 base from V and 5 from J, leaving 17 bases between them. Germline CDR1 is LNHNV and CDR2 is YYDKDF (reference sequence). CDR3 region: CATSRGMGLHEYGYTF. CDR3 nucleotide sequence: TGTGCCACCAGCAGAGGGATGGGACTCCACGAATATGGCTACACCTTC.

The chain links TRBV20-1 to TRBJ1-4, with 9 bases identical to TRBD1. The J segment lost 8 bases and the V segment lost 0 bases, leaving 7 bases of the junction unmatched. CDR1 is DFQATT, CDR2 SNEGSKA, per germline (reference sequence). CDR3 length equals 15 residues. This chain's CDR3 is CSARETGTGQEKLFF. In DNA, the CDR3 is TGCAGTGCTAGAGAGACCGGGACAGGGCAGGAAAAACTGTTTTTT.

This clonotype was found many times. The V call is TRBV5-1, the J call TRBJ1-2; 7 positions agree with TRBD1. Germline V gives CDR1 SGHRS, CDR2 YFSETQ. The junction had 11 bases not matched to a gene; V was cut back by 8 bases and J by 4 bases. The CDR3 is made up of 14 amino acids. The CDR3 DNA sequence: TGCGCCAGTACCCCAGGGGGTTCCAGCTATGGCTACACCTTC. Encoded protein: CASTPGGSSYGYTF.

This clonotype showed up many times. The DNA for the CDR3 is TGTGCCATCAGGGACTTTAGCACTGAAGCTTTCTTT. Its translation is CAIRDFSTEAFF. The chain recombines TRBV10-3 with TRBJ1-1; D not certain. The germline V gene has CDR1 ENHRY and CDR2 SYGVKD. The CDR3 is 12 residues long. Trimming took off 6 bases at V and 4 bases at J, with 9 bases between the two ends.